This entry describes one TCR beta chain. Germline values: CDR1 SGHVS, CDR2 FNYEAQ. V lost 1 base, J lost 0 bases, and 8 bases lay in between. CDR3 length equals 15 residues. This sample is part of a study of OX40 agonist ivuxolimab in advanced cancers. Looking at the study overall: Ivuxolimab was administered intravenously to patients at 0.01 to 10 mg/kg every 2 weeks.

Using immunoSEQ multiplex PCR, the repertoire was profiled, and TCRdb retains in-frame clones only, with some absent. Of around 60,000 clones listed, roughly 90% are singletons. The chain couples TRBV7-6 to TRBJ2-3; D gene unclear. Material: CD4+ or CD8+ T cells sorted from blood, obtained in a trial of the OX40 agonist ivuxolimab. This clonotype was obtained from an adult with an advanced solid tumor such as melanoma, head and neck, liver or kidney cancer. CDR3 residues: CASSLGVGSTDTQYF. In DNA, the CDR3 is TGTGCCAGCAGCTTAGGTGTCGGAAGCACAGATACGCAGTATTTT.